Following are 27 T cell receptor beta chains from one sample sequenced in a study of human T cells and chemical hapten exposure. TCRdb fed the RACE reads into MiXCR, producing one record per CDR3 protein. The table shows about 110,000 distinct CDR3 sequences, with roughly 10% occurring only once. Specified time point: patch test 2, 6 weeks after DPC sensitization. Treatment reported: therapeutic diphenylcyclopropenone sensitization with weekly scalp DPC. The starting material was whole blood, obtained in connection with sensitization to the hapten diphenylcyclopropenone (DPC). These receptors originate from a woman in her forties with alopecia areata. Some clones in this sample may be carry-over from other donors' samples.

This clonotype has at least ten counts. The CDR3 DNA reads TGTGCCAGCAGCTTAGAGGTGGGAGGTTGGAACATTCAGTACTTC. The encoded protein is CASSLEVGGWNIQYF. The chain links TRBV11-2 to TRBJ2-4, with D possibly being TRBD2 (6 bases). The V gene's germline CDR1 is SGHAT and CDR2 FQNNGV. Trimming removed 0 bases from V and 7 bases from J, with 13 bases in between. This CDR3 spans 15 amino acids.

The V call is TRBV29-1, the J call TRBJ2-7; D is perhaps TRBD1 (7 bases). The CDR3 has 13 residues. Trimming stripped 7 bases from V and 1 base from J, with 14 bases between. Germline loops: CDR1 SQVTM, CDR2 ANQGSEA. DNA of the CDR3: TGCAGCGGGGGCGGGACAGAGTCCTACGAGCAGTACTTC. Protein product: CSGGGTESYEQYF.

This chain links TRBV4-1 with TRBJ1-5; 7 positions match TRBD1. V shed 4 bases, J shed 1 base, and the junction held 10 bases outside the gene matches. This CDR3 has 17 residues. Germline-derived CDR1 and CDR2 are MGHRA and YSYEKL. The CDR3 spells CASSLAQGIGSNQPQHF. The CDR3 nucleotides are TGCGCCAGCAGCCTGGCACAGGGGATTGGGAGCAATCAGCCCCAGCATTTT.

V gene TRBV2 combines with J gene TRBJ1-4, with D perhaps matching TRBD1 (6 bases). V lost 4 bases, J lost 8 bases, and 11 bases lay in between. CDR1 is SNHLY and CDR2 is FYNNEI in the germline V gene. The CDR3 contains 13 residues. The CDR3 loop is CASSARGREKLFF. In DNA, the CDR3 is TGTGCCAGCAGTGCCAGGGGTCGGGAAAAACTGTTTTTT. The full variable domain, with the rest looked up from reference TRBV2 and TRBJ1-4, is EPEVTQTPSHQVTQMGQEVILRCVPISNHLYFYWYRQILGQKVEFLVSFYNNEISEKSEIFDDQFSVERPDGSNFTLKIRSTKLEDSAMYFCASSARGREKLFFGSGTQLSVL.

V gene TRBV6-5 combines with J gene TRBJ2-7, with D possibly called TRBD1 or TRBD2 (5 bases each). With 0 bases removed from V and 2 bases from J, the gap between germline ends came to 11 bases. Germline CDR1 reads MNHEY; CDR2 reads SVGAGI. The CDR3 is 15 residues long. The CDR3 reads CASSYSPGTTYEQYF. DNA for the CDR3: TGTGCCAGCAGTTACTCGCCCGGGACCACCTACGAGCAGTACTTC.

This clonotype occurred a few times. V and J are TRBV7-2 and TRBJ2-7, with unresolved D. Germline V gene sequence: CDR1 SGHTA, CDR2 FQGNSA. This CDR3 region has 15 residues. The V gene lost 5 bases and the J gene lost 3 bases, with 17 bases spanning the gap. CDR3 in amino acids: CASSPSVPVFYEQYF. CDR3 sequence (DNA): TGTGCCAGCAGCCCGTCCGTACCAGTCTTCTACGAGCAGTACTTC. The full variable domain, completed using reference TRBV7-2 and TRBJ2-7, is GAGVSQSPSNKVTEKGKDVELRCDPISGHTALYWYRQSLGQGLEFLIYFQGNSAPDKSGLPSDRFSAERTGGSVSTLTIQRTQQEDSAVYLCASSPSVPVFYEQYFGPGTRLTVT.

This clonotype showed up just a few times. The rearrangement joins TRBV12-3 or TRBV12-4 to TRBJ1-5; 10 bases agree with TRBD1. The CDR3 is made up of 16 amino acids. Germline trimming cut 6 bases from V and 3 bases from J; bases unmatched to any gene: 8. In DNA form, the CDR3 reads TGTGCCAGCAGCTCCCCGACAGGGGGCAACAATCAGCCCCAGCATTTT. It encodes CASSSPTGGNNQPQHF.

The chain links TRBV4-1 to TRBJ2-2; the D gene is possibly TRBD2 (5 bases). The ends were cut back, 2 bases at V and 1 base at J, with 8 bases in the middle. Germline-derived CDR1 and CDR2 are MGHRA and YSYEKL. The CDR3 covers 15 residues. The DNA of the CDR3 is TGCGCCAGCAGCCAAAGACGGGGGAACACCGGGGAGCTGTTTTTT. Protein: CASSQRRGNTGELFF.

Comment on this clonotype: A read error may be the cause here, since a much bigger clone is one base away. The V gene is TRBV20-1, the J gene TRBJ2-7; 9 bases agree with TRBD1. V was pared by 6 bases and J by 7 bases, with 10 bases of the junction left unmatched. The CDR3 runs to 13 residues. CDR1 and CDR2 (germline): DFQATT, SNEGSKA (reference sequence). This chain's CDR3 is CSAHTGTGFEQYF. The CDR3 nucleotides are TGCAGTGCCCATACCGGGACAGGGTTTGAGCAGTACTTC.

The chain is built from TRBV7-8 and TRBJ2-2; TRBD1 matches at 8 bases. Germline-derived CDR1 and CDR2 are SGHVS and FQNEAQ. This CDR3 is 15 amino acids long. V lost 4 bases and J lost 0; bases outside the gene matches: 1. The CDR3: CASSSGQANTGELFF. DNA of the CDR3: TGTGCCAGCAGCTCGGGACAGGCGAACACCGGGGAGCTGTTTTTT.

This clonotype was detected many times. The chain's CDR3 is CASSLAGRTTGELFF. The CDR3 coding sequence is TGTGCCAGCAGCTTAGCAGGGAGGACGACAGGGGAGCTGTTTTTT. The rearrangement joins TRBV7-9 to TRBJ2-2; D might be TRBD2 (6 bases). Trimming cost V 0 bases and J 8 bases, with 13 bases left between them. Per the germline V gene, CDR1 is SEHNR and CDR2 is FQNEAQ (reference sequence). This CDR3 is built from 15 residues.

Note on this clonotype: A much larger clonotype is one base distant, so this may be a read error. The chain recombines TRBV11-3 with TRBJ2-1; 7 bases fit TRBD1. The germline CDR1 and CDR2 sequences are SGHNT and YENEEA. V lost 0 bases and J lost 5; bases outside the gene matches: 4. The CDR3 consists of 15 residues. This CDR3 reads CASSLETGSDNEQFF. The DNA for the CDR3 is TGTGCCAGCAGCTTAGAGACAGGGTCAGACAATGAGCAGTTCTTC.

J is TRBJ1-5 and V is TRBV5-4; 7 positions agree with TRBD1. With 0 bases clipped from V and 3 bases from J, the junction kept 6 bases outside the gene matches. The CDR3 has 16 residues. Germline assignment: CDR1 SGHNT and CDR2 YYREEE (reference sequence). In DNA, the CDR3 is TGTGCCAGCAGCTTGGAGACAGGGACCCACAATCAGCCCCAGCATTTT. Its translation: CASSLETGTHNQPQHF.

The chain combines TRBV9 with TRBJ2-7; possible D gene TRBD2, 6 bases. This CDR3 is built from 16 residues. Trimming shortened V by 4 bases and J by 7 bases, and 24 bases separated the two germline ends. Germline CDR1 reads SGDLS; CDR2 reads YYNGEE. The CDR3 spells CASSSRGVGGAGEQYF. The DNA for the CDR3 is TGTGCCAGCAGCTCCCGCGGGGTCGGGGGTGCGGGGGAGCAGTACTTC.

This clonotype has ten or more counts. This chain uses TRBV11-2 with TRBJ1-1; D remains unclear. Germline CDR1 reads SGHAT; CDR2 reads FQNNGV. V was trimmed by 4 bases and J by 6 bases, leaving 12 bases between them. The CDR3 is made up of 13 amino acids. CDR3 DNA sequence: TGTGCCAGCAGCTCTACAGTGTCCCCTGAAGCTTTCTTT. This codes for CASSSTVSPEAFF. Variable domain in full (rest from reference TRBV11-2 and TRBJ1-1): EAGVAQSPRYKIIEKRQSVAFWCNPISGHATLYWYQQILGQGPKLLIQFQNNGVVDDSQLPKDRFSAERLKGVDSTLKIQPAKLEDSAVYLCASSSTVSPEAFFGQGTRLTVV.

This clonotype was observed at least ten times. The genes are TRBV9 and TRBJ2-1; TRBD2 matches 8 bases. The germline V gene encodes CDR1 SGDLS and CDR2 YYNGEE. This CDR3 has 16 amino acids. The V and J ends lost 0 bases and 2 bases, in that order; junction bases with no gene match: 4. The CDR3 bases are TGTGCCAGCAGCGTAGCGGGGGGGCTCCCCTACAATGAGCAGTTCTTC. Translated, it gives CASSVAGGLPYNEQFF.

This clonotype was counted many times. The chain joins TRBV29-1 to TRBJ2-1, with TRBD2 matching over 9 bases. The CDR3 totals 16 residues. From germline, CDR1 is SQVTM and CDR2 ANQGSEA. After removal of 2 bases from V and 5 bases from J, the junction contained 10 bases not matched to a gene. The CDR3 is CSVELAGRWPNNEQFF. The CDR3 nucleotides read TGCAGCGTTGAACTAGCGGGGAGGTGGCCTAACAATGAGCAGTTCTTC.

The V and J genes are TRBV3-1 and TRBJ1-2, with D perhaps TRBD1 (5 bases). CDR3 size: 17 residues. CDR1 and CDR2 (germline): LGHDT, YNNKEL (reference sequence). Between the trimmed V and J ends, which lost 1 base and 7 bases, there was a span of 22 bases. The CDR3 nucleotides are TGTGCCAGCAGCCAAGGCCCCGGGGGGGTCGCCTCTGGTGGCTACACCTTC. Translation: CASSQGPGGVASGGYTF.

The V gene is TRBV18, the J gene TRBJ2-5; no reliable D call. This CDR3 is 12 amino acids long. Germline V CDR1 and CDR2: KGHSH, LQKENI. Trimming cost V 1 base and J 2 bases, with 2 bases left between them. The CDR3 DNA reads TGTGCCAGCTCACCACAGCAAGAGACCCAGTACTTC. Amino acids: CASSPQQETQYF.

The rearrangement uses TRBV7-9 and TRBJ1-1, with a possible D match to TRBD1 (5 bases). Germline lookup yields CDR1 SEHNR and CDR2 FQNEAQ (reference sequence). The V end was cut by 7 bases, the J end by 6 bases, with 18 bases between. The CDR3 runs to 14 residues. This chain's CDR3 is CASTPKGPVSEAFF. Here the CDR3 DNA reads TGTGCCAGCACCCCGAAGGGGCCCGTCTCTGAAGCTTTCTTT.

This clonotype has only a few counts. CDR3 sequence (DNA): TGCAGTGCTCCGGACAGGGTTGAGCAGTTCTTC. Amino acids: CSAPDRVEQFF. The genes are TRBV20-1 and TRBJ2-1; TRBD1 matches at 8 bases. This CDR3 contains 11 residues. With V trimmed by 5 bases and J by 9 bases, 3 bases remained unmatched. Germline loops: CDR1 DFQATT, CDR2 SNEGSKA (reference sequence).

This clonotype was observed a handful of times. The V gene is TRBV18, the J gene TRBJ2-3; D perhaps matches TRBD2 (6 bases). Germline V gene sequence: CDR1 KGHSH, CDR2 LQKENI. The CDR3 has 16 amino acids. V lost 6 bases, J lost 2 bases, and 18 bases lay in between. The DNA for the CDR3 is TGTGCCAGCTCCCCTATAGGAGGGGAACACACAGATACGCAGTATTTT. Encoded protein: CASSPIGGEHTDTQYF.

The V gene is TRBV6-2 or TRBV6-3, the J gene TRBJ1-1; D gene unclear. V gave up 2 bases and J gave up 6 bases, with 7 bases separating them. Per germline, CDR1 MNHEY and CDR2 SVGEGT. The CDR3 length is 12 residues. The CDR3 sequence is CASSYRRAEAFF. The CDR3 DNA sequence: TGTGCCAGCAGTTACCGGAGGGCTGAAGCTTTCTTT.

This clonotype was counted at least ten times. The CDR3 sequence is CAGPPGSANDEKLFF. The CDR3 bases are TGTGCAGGACCTCCAGGGTCAGCGAACGATGAAAAACTGTTTTTT. The V call is TRBV12-2, the J call TRBJ1-4; TRBD1 reflects the table's D call only, with no check against the DNA. TRBV12-2 is labeled a pseudogene. The CDR3 totals 15 residues.

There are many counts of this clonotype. For the CDR3, the DNA is TGTGCCAGCTCACCATTCGAGGGGGATGGCTACACCTTC. It is translated as CASSPFEGDGYTF. The rearrangement uses TRBV18 and TRBJ1-2; a possible D gene is TRBD1 (6 bases). The germline V gene has CDR1 KGHSH and CDR2 LQKENI. This CDR3 spans 13 amino acids. With 2 bases removed from V and 6 bases from J, the gap between germline ends came to 10 bases.

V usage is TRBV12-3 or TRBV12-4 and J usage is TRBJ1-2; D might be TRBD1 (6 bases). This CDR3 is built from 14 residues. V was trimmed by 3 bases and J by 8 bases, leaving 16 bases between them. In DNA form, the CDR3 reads TGTGCCAGCAGTTTCTCTCAGGGGAGCGGGGGCTACACCTTC. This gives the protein CASSFSQGSGGYTF.

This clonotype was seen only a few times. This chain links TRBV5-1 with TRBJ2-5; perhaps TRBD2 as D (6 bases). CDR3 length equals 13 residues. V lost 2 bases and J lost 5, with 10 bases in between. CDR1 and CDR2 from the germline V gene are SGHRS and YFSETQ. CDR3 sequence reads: CASSLRLEETQYF. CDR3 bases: TGCGCCAGCAGCTTACGACTAGAGGAGACCCAGTACTTC. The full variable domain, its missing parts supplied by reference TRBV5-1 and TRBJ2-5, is KAGVTQTPRYLIKTRGQQVTLSCSPISGHRSVSWYQQTPGQGLQFLFEYFSETQRNKGNFPGRFSGRQFSNSRSEMNVSTLELGDSALYLCASSLRLEETQYFGPGTRLLVL.